This T cell receptor (beta chain) was obtained from a study of T-cell memory formation after mild COVID-19. Worth noting for this clonotype: The antigen is not known.

Notes on the study in general: Pre-infection memory held some responding clones, suggesting pre-existing cross-reactive T cells responded.

Germline CDR1 and CDR2: SNHLY and FYNNEI. J was trimmed by 2 bases and V by 5 bases; bases with no gene match: 8. The CDR3 loop spans 17 amino acids. Libraries for TCRalpha and TCRbeta carried sample barcodes and unique molecular identifiers via 5'RACE. MiXCR, applied by TCRdb to the 5' RACE reads, yields one record per CDR3 protein. This table has about 350,000 distinct CDR3 sequences, roughly 15% appearing once. The source material was PBMCs or a T cell subset sorted from them (not recorded which). The rearrangement joins TRBV2 to TRBJ2-3; TRBD2 matches 12 bases. The source of this sequence is a young man who had mild COVID-19 (a few samples of this study predate the infection). Cell type and time point are not known. The CDR3 here is CASSTSGGLLATDTQYF. The CDR3 DNA follows: TGTGCCAGCAGTACTAGCGGGGGGCTCTTAGCCACAGATACGCAGTATTTT.